This T cell receptor (beta chain) was sequenced for a study of cytomegalovirus exposure and HLA in healthy donors. This clone was detected once. Antigen specificity is unknown. The CDR3 contains 17 residues. The ends lost 0 bases at V and 1 base at J; junction bases unmatched: 5. CDR1 and CDR2 (germline): LNHNV, YYDKDF (reference sequence). Method: immunoSEQ multiplex PCR; TCRdb's copy keeps in-frame clones and lacks some. The top ten clones hold around 2% of a sample with about 160,000 clones, roughly 80% of them seen once. Study results and caveats: Some TCR beta chains (around 160 of them) were listed as cytomegalovirus-associated.

Sequenced input: PBMCs. This sequence was found in a young man in good health and CMV-seropositive. The V and J genes are TRBV15 and TRBJ2-3; 9 nucleotides match TRBD2. The CDR3 DNA sequence: TGTGCCACCAGCAGAGATCTGCGGGGGGGAGGCACAGATACGCAGTATTTT. It is translated as CATSRDLRGGGTDTQYF.